This T cell receptor beta chain was documented in a study of OX40 agonist ivuxolimab in advanced cancers. Study observations and caveats: Nonresponders, in some cases, also had low normalized T-cell clonal expansion. There were, on average, more expanded clones in CD8+ T cells than in CD4+.

This clone was seen a few times. Its antigen is still unknown. CDR3 length equals 14 residues. The V end was cut by 0 bases, the J end by 8 bases, with 11 bases between. From germline, CDR1 is SNHLY and CDR2 FYNNEI. Measured with immunoSEQ multiplex PCR; TCRdb has only the in-frame clones, and not every one. In the table there are 20,000 to 25,000 clones, approximately 80% of which are singletons. The V call is TRBV2, the J call TRBJ1-5; the D is unclear. The starting material was CD4+ or CD8+ T cells sorted from blood, obtained in a trial of the OX40 agonist ivuxolimab. The clonotype originates from an adult with an advanced solid tumor such as melanoma, head and neck, liver or kidney cancer. CDR3 bases: TGTGCCAGCAGTGAAGCAAACGGGGTGAAGCCCCAGCATTTT. Translating gives CASSEANGVKPQHF.